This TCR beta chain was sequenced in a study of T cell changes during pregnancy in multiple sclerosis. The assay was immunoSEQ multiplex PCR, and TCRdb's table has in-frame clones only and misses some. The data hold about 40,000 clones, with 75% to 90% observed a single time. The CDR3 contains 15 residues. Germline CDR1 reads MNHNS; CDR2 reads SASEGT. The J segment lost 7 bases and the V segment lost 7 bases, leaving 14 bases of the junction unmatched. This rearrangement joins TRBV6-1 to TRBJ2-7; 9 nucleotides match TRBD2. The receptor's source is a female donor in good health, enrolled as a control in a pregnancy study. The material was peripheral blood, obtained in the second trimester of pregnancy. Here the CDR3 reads CASTLGAGGPGEQYF. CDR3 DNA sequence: TGTGCCAGCACCCTAGGGGCGGGAGGGCCGGGTGAGCAGTACTTC.